This T cell receptor (beta chain) was observed in a study of blood T cell repertoires in COVID-19. Original methodology: By means of reference gene primer amplification, nucleated cell counts were estimated. Repertoires were generated with immunoSEQ multiplex PCR, while TCRdb's copy carries only in-frame clones and drops some. D and trimming come from the DNA, and the V and J calls and clone size come from that table. The sample lists about 130,000 clones, roughly 80% occurring once. During active infection, Seattle patients enrolled and were then monitored through disease. V lost 6 bases, J lost 1 base, and 8 bases stayed unmatched. The CDR3 is 16 amino acids. The germline CDR1 and CDR2 sequences are MNHNY and SVGAGI (reference sequence).

The receptor was derived from a woman aged 70-85 years with COVID-19, enrolled during active disease. The chain joins TRBV6-6 to TRBJ1-1, with 10 bases fitting TRBD1. Source material: peripheral blood. CDR3 nucleotide sequence: TGTGCCAGCAGCTACAACCGGGACAGGGGGAACACTGAAGCTTTCTTT. Its translation: CASSYNRDRGNTEAFF.